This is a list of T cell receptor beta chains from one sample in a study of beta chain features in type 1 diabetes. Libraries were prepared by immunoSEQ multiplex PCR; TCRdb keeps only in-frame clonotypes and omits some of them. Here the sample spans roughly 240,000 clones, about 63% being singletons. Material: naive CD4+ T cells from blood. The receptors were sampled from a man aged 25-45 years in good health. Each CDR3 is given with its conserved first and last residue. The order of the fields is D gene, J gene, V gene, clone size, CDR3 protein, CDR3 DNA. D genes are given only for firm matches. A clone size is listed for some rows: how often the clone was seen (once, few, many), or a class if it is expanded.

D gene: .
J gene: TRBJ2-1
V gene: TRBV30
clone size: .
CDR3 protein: CAWSHPLIGGQFF
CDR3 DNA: TGTGCCTGGAGTCACCCTCTCATAGGCGGGCAGTTCTTC

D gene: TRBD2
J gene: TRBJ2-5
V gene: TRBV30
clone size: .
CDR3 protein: CAWSVPMAGAETQYF
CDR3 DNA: TGTGCCTGGAGTGTCCCCATGGCGGGAGCAGAGACCCAGTACTTC

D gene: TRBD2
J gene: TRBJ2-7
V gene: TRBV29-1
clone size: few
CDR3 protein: CSVGGTVTYEQYF
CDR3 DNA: TGCAGCGTGGGAGGGACGGTTACCTACGAGCAGTACTTC

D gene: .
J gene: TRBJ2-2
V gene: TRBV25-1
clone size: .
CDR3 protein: CASSESGWYTGELFF
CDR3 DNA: TGTGCCAGCAGTGAATCTGGGTGGTACACCGGGGAGCTGTTTTTT

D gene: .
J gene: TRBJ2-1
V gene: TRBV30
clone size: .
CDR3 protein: CALRRRESYNEQFF
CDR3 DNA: TGTGCTCTAAGGAGGCGGGAATCCTACAATGAGCAGTTCTTC

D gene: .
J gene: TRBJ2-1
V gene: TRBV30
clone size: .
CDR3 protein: CAWSPTGGPDQFF
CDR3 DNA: TGTGCCTGGAGTCCAACGGGGGGCCCAGACCAGTTCTTC

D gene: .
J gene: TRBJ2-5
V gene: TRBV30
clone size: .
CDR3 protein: CAWSVQVAETQYF
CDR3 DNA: TGTGCCTGGAGTGTACAGGTGGCCGAGACCCAGTACTTC

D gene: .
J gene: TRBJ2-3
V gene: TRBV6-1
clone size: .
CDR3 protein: CASSAPGTDTQYF
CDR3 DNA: TGTGCCAGCAGTGCACCGGGCACAGATACGCAGTATTTT

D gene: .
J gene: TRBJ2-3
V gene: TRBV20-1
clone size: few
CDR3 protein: CSVERSDTQYF
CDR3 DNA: TGCAGTGTAGAGAGGTCAGATACGCAGTATTTT

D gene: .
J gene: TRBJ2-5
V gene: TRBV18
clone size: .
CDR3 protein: CASSPMSSRETQYF
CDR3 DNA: TGTGCCAGCTCACCGATGAGTTCCAGGGAGACCCAGTACTTC

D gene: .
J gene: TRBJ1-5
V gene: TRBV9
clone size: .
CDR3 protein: CASSVGDRTGPQHF
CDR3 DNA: TGTGCCAGCAGCGTAGGAGACCGCACAGGGCCCCAGCATTTT

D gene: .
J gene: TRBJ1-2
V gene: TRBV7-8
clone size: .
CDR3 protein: CASSLGGGPLGYTF
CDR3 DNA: TGTGCCAGCAGCTTAGGAGGGGGTCCCTTAGGCTACACCTTC

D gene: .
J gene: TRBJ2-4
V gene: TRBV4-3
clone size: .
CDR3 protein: CASSPVGEQNIQYF
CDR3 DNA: TGCGCCAGCAGCCCGGTGGGCGAGCAAAACATTCAGTACTTC

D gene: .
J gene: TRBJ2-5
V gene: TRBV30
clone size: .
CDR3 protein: CAWSVVYSETGAQYF
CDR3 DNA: TGTGCCTGGAGTGTGGTGTACAGCGAAACCGGTGCCCAGTACTTC

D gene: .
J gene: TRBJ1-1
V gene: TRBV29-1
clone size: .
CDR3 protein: CSVEERSRGTEAFF
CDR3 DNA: TGCAGCGTTGAAGAGCGAAGTAGGGGCACTGAAGCTTTCTTT

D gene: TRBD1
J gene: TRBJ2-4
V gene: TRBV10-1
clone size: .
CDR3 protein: CASTGTGLANIQYF
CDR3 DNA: TGCGCCAGCACTGGGACAGGGTTGGCAAACATTCAGTACTTC

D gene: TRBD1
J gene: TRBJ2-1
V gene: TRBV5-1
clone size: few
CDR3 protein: CASRLFEGAGYNEQFF
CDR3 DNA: TGCGCCAGCAGGTTGTTCGAGGGGGCCGGGTACAATGAGCAGTTCTTC

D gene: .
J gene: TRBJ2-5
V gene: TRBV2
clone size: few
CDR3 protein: CASKREETQYF
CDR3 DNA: TGTGCCAGCAAAAGGGAAGAGACCCAGTACTTC

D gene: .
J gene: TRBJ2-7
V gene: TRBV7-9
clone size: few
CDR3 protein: CARGSGYEQYF
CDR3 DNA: TGTGCCCGAGGGTCCGGCTACGAGCAGTACTTC

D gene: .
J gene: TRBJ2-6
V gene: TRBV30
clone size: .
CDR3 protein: CAFRGSGANVLTF
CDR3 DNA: TGTGCCTTCAGGGGATCTGGGGCCAACGTCCTGACTTTC

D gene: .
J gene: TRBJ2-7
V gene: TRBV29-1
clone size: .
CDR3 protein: CSARRSGSYEQYF
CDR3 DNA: TGCAGCGCCCGGAGGTCCGGCTCCTACGAGCAGTACTTC

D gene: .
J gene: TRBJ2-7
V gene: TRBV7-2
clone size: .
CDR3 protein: CASSLGQGCYEQYF
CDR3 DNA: TGTGCCAGCAGCTTAGGGCAGGGGTGCTACGAGCAGTACTTC

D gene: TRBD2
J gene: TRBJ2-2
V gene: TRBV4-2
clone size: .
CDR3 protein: CASSQVAGPSGELFF
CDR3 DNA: TGTGCCAGCAGCCAAGTAGCGGGGCCGAGCGGGGAGCTGTTTTTT

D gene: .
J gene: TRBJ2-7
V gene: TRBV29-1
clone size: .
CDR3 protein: CSTRAQGRDEQYF
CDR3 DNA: TGCAGCACGAGGGCACAGGGTCGGGACGAGCAGTACTTC

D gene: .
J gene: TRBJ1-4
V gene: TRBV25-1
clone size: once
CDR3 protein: CASSDPIVEEKLFF
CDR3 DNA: TGTGCCAGCAGTGATCCAATCGTAGAGGAAAAACTGTTTTTT

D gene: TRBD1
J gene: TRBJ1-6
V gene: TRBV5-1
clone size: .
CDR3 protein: CASSSGQGNSPLHF
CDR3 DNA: TGCGCCAGCAGCTCCGGACAGGGGAATTCACCCCTCCACTTT